Listed below are T cell receptor beta chains from one sample, sequenced in a study of cytomegalovirus exposure and HLA in healthy donors. The data were produced by immunoSEQ multiplex PCR, yet TCRdb's version contains in-frame clones alone and is incomplete. The sample consists of 200,000 or so clones, more than 75% of them appearing once. Specimen: PBMCs. These receptors all come from a woman in her forties or fifties in good health and CMV-seropositive. Each CDR3 is given with its conserved first and last residue. A D gene is named only where the DNA matches it firmly. Clone sizes are given selectively: once, few, many, or a class where the clone is expanded.

cdr3_nt: TGTGCCAGCAGCATCGACAGGGACAACGAGCAGTACTTC; cdr3_aa: CASSIDRDNEQYF; j_call: TRBJ2-7; d_call: TRBD1; v_call: TRBV11-2; clone_size: .
cdr3_nt: TGTGCCAGCAGTTATGCAGGGCCGTCCTATTCACCCCTCCACTTT; cdr3_aa: CASSYAGPSYSPLHF; j_call: TRBJ1-6; d_call: .; v_call: TRBV6-5; clone_size: .
cdr3_nt: TGTGCCAGCAGACCCGGGCCCTCTGGGGCCAACGGCCTGACTTTC; cdr3_aa: CASRPGPSGANGLTF; j_call: TRBJ2-6; d_call: .; v_call: TRBV6-1; clone_size: .
cdr3_nt: TGTGCCAGCAGTGAAGCCGGGACAAACATCTATGGCTACACCTTC; cdr3_aa: CASSEAGTNIYGYTF; j_call: TRBJ1-2; d_call: .; v_call: TRBV6-1; clone_size: .
cdr3_nt: TGTGCCAGTAGTATAGGCCAGATCGGCAATCAGCCCCAGCATTTT; cdr3_aa: CASSIGQIGNQPQHF; j_call: TRBJ1-5; d_call: .; v_call: TRBV19; clone_size: .
cdr3_nt: TGCGCCAGCAGTGCTGGGGGAGGGTCCTACGAGCAGTACTTC; cdr3_aa: CASSAGGGSYEQYF; j_call: TRBJ2-7; d_call: TRBD2; v_call: TRBV10-2; clone_size: few
cdr3_nt: TGTGCCAGCAGTGAGTACCCGGGACTTATAAACAGTCAGTACTTC; cdr3_aa: CASSEYPGLINSQYF; j_call: TRBJ2-4; d_call: .; v_call: TRBV6-1; clone_size: .
cdr3_nt: TGCGCCAGCACGCCGGAGAGCTCCTACGAGCAGTACTTC; cdr3_aa: CASTPESSYEQYF; j_call: TRBJ2-7; d_call: .; v_call: TRBV10-1; clone_size: few
cdr3_nt: TGTGCCAGCAGCCGCCGAGACAGGGAAGATACGCAGTATTTT; cdr3_aa: CASSRRDREDTQYF; j_call: TRBJ2-3; d_call: TRBD1; v_call: TRBV7-6; clone_size: .
cdr3_nt: TGTGCCAGCAGCCTAGGACTCCTGCCGACAGATACGCAGTATTTT; cdr3_aa: CASSLGLLPTDTQYF; j_call: TRBJ2-3; d_call: .; v_call: TRBV9; clone_size: .
cdr3_nt: TGTGCCAGCAGTTTAGGGAGGCGGGGGGGCGACGCCGGGGAGCTGTTTTTT; cdr3_aa: CASSLGRRGGDAGELFF; j_call: TRBJ2-2; d_call: TRBD2; v_call: TRBV28; clone_size: .
cdr3_nt: TGTGCCAGCAGCTTAGGACGGGGGTCGAACACCGGGGAGCTGTTTTTT; cdr3_aa: CASSLGRGSNTGELFF; j_call: TRBJ2-2; d_call: .; v_call: TRBV13; clone_size: .
cdr3_nt: TGTGCCAGCTCACCGCAAAGGGACAGCCAAGAGACCCAGTACTTC; cdr3_aa: CASSPQRDSQETQYF; j_call: TRBJ2-5; d_call: TRBD1; v_call: TRBV18; clone_size: .
cdr3_nt: TGTGCCAGCAGCCCGGGCAGGACTAGCGGGACACAAGAGACCCAGTACTTC; cdr3_aa: CASSPGRTSGTQETQYF; j_call: TRBJ2-5; d_call: TRBD2; v_call: TRBV7-9; clone_size: .